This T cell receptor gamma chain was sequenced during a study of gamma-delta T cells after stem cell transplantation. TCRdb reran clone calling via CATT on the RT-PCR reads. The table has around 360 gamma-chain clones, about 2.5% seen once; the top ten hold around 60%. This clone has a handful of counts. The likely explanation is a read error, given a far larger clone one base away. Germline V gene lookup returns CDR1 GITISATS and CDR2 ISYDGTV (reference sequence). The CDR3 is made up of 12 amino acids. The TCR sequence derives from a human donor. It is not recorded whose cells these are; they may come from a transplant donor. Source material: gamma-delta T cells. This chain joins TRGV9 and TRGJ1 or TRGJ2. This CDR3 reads CALWERYYKKLF. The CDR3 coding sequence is TGTGCCCTGTGGGAGCGATATTATAAGAAACTCTTT.